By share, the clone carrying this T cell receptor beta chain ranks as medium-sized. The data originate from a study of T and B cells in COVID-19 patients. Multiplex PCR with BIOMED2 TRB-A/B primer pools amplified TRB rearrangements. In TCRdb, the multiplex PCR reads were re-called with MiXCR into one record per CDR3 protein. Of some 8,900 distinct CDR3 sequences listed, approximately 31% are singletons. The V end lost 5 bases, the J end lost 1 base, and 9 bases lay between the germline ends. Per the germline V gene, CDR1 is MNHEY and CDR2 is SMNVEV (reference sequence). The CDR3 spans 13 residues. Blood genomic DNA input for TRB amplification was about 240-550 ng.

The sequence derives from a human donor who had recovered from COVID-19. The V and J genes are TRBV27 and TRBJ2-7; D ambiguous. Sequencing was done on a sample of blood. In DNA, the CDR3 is TGTGCCAGCAGTGATGGCGCATCCTACGAGCAGTACTTC. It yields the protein CASSDGASYEQYF.